Below, 11 T cell receptor beta chains from the same sample are listed, as sequenced in a study of blood T cell repertoires in COVID-19 (dated by TCRdb to about 2020). Library method: the immunoSEQ multiplex PCR assay. As stored in TCRdb, this immuneACCESS dataset retains in-frame rearrangements with V and J assigned. A fraction of the clones does not appear; measured against another copy, unresolved V genes explain less than half of the discrepancy, and the remainder lacks a known reason. Across this sample there are about 320,000 clones, with approximately 88% seen only once. About 5% of the sample lies in the top ten. The material sequenced was PBMCs or T cells enriched from blood (not recorded which). These receptors all stem from a man in his sixties who had recovered from COVID-19.

The CDR3 is CASSLTTGAAFF. In DNA, the CDR3 is TGTGCCAGCAGTTTAACAACAGGGGCGGCTTTCTTT. The J gene is TRBJ1-1, the V gene TRBV6-5, with 7 bases identical to TRBD1. The CDR3 spans 12 residues. The V gene's germline CDR1 is MNHEY and CDR2 SVGAGI. The J segment lost 11 bases and the V segment lost 4 bases, leaving 7 bases of the junction unmatched.

This clone occurred once. Written as DNA, the CDR3 is TGTGCCAGCAGCCCGAGACTAGCGGGGGTCTACGAGCAGTACTTC. It yields the protein CASSPRLAGVYEQYF. J is TRBJ2-7 and V is TRBV14; TRBD2 matches at 12 bases. The V segment lost 4 bases and the J segment 3 bases; nucleotides outside the gene matches: 4. Germline CDR1 and CDR2: SGHDN and FVKESK. This CDR3 contains 15 residues.

Note on this clone: The junction shows a germline mismatch at one end, possibly a read error. CDR3 amino acids: CAGSSGLSGNTIYF. The CDR3 nucleotides are TGTGCCGGTAGCTCGGGACTCTCTGGAAACACCATATATTTT. V usage is TRBV19 and J usage is TRBJ1-3; a weak D match, TRBD1 (5 bases). Germline values: CDR1 LNHDA, CDR2 SQIVND (reference sequence). The CDR3 extends over 14 amino acids.

The chain carries TRBV7-6 and TRBJ2-7; 7 positions match TRBD2. The trim removed 1 base at V and 3 bases at J, leaving 6 bases unmatched. Germline CDR1 and CDR2: SGHVS and FNYEAQ. The CDR3 contains 15 residues. The CDR3 sequence: CASSLGQGLNYEQYF. CDR3 DNA: TGTGCCAGCAGCTTAGGGCAGGGACTAAACTACGAGCAGTACTTC.

This rearrangement joins TRBV4-2 to TRBJ2-3; 7 positions agree with TRBD2. The germline V gene encodes CDR1 LGHNA and CDR2 YNFKEQ. The CDR3 contains 16 residues. Trimming cost V 4 bases and J 3 bases; bases outside gene matches: 10. The CDR3 DNA sequence: TGTGCCAGCAGCCCTAGACTAGCTTCCGGGACAGATACGCAGTATTTT. Translation: CASSPRLASGTDTQYF.

CDR3 residues: CASSRKGALYGYTF. The DNA of the CDR3 is TGTGCCAGCAGCCGAAAGGGGGCCCTCTATGGCTACACCTTC. The chain couples TRBV3-1 (or the pseudogene TRBV3-2) to TRBJ1-2; 7 nucleotides align to TRBD1. In germline, CDR1 is LGHDT, CDR2 YNNKEL (reference sequence). The CDR3 has 14 amino acids. The J segment lost 4 bases and the V segment lost 4 bases, leaving 6 bases of the junction unmatched.

A remark on this clone: One junction end disagrees with the germline gene, perhaps due to a read error. The chain employs TRBV4-2 and TRBJ1-1; D ambiguous. The CDR3 sequence is 15 residues long. Germline CDR1 LGHNA, CDR2 YNFKEQ. In DNA, the CDR3 is TGTGCCAGCAGTCAAGTCGGTGCGTGGAACACTGAAGCTTTCTTT. This codes for CASSQVGAWNTEAFF.

This clone was counted between two and nine times. The chain recombines TRBV9 with TRBJ2-2, with D unresolved. The CDR3 runs 17 residues. V was pared by 2 bases and J by 0 bases, with 14 bases between. Germline assignment: CDR1 SGDLS and CDR2 YYNGEE. CDR3 loop: CASSVQRQAANTGELFF. The CDR3 DNA is TGTGCCAGCAGCGTCCAAAGGCAGGCAGCGAACACCGGGGAGCTGTTTTTT.

This clone was counted only a few times. The chain uses TRBV2 and TRBJ2-5, with D maybe TRBD1 (6 bases). The CDR3 has 14 residues. The V end lost 5 bases, the J end lost 5 bases, and 15 bases lay between the germline ends. Germline V lookup: CDR1 SNHLY, CDR2 FYNNEI. The CDR3 bases are TGTGCCAGCAGTTCACAGGGATCAGGGGAGACCCAGTACTTC. Translation: CASSSQGSGETQYF.

This chain uses TRBV7-2 with TRBJ2-1; no clear D. CDR1 and CDR2 (germline): SGHTA, FQGNSA. Trimming pared 5 bases from V and 0 bases from J, leaving 17 bases between. The CDR3 totals 17 residues. CDR3 region: CASSPRAGSSSYNEQFF. CDR3 in DNA: TGTGCCAGCAGCCCTCGAGCCGGGTCGAGCTCCTACAATGAGCAGTTCTTC.

This chain uses TRBV27 with TRBJ1-5; the D gene is possibly TRBD1 (6 bases). This CDR3 is 14 amino acids long. From germline, CDR1 is MNHEY and CDR2 SMNVEV (reference sequence). The germline V and J ends were trimmed by 9 bases and 2 bases, with 14 bases remaining between them. The CDR3 is CARPQGMGNQPQHF. CDR3 bases: TGTGCCAGGCCCCAGGGGATGGGCAATCAGCCCCAGCATTTT.